The 31 T cell receptor beta chains reported below all come from one sample, sequenced in a study of cytomegalovirus exposure and HLA in healthy donors. With 60 Vbeta and 13 Jbeta primers, the PCR was carried out. Repertoires were generated with immunoSEQ multiplex PCR, while TCRdb's copy carries only in-frame clones and drops some. The table has some 120,000 clones, around 75% seen once; the top ten hold around 1.5%. The specimen was PBMCs. The receptors shown here come from a woman younger than 35 in good health and CMV-seronegative.

CDR3 coding DNA: TGTGCCAGCAGTCGAGCCGGGACACCATCCTACGAGCAGTACTTC. Translation: CASSRAGTPSYEQYF. The V and J genes are TRBV27 and TRBJ2-7; the D gene is possibly TRBD1 (6 bases). Germline values: CDR1 MNHEY, CDR2 SMNVEV (reference sequence). V was pared by 5 bases and J by 1 base, with 15 bases between. This CDR3 comprises 15 residues.

In its sample, this clone was seen a few times. This chain joins TRBV11-2 and TRBJ1-1; 7 positions match TRBD1. CDR3 length: 13 residues. Germline V CDR1 and CDR2: SGHAT, FQNNGV. J gave up 8 bases and V 5 bases, and 8 bases lay outside the gene matches. The chain's CDR3 is CASSPNIRGEAFF. CDR3 bases: TGTGCCAGCAGCCCGAATATCAGGGGGGAAGCTTTCTTT.

This clone has a single count. The V gene is TRBV19, the J gene TRBJ2-7; TRBD2 matches 13 bases. This CDR3 spans 17 amino acids. Germline lookup yields CDR1 LNHDA and CDR2 SQIVND (reference sequence). With V trimmed by 5 bases and J by 3 bases, 10 bases remained unmatched. CDR3 nucleotides: TGTGCCAGTAGTGCGACTAGCGGGGGGTACAGCTTCTACGAGCAGTACTTC. It encodes CASSATSGGYSFYEQYF.

The chain's CDR3 is CASSHLRDIAYEQYF. Written as DNA, the CDR3 is TGCGCCAGCAGTCATCTCCGGGACATTGCCTACGAGCAGTACTTC. The rearrangement uses TRBV23-1 and TRBJ2-7; perhaps TRBD1 as D (6 bases). TRBV23-1 is sorted into the ORF group, with uncertain function. The CDR3 length is 15 residues. The V end lost 3 bases, the J end lost 2 bases, and 14 bases lay between the germline ends.

V gene TRBV12-2 combines with J gene TRBJ2-7; the D segment call TRBD1 is taken from the table without a DNA check. TRBV12-2 is deemed a pseudogene. The CDR3 extends over 17 amino acids. The CDR3 sequence: CASRTRVDWGHSYEQYF. The DNA of the CDR3 is TGTGCAAGTCGCACTAGGGTTGATTGGGGGCACTCCTACGAGCAGTACTTC.

The rearrangement uses TRBV21-1 and TRBJ2-7; the table gives TRBD1 as D, unverified against the DNA. TRBV21-1 is designated a pseudogene. The CDR3 loop spans 17 amino acids. The CDR3 region is CASTQLVPGQGMYEQYF. CDR3 DNA: TGTGCCAGCACCCAACTAGTACCGGGACAGGGGATGTACGAGCAGTACTTC.

This chain uses TRBV28 with TRBJ2-3; TRBD2 agrees at 11 bases. This CDR3 region has 15 residues. The germline CDR1 and CDR2 sequences are MDHEN and SYDVKM. V shed 6 bases and J 8 bases; nucleotides not matched to a gene: 10. This CDR3 reads CASSFSGGVATTQYF. CDR3 in DNA: TGTGCCAGCAGCTTTAGCGGGGGGGTAGCTACTACGCAGTATTTT.

The chain recombines TRBV27 with TRBJ1-1; 7 bases line up with TRBD1. With V trimmed by 6 bases and J by 4 bases, 5 bases remained unmatched. CDR1 is MNHEY, CDR2 SMNVEV, per germline (reference sequence). The CDR3 contains 13 residues. The CDR3, as DNA: TGTGCCAGCAGCAGACAGGGCATCACTGAAGCTTTCTTT. Residues: CASSRQGITEAFF.

J is TRBJ1-2 and V is TRBV5-4; TRBD1 matches 8 bases. CDR3 length equals 13 residues. Germline assignment: CDR1 SGHNT and CDR2 YYREEE (reference sequence). The V gene end was trimmed by 5 bases and the J gene end by 5 bases; junction bases not matched to a gene: 5. This CDR3 reads CASRPGGGYGYTF. The CDR3, as DNA: TGTGCCAGCAGGCCAGGGGGCGGGTATGGCTACACCTTC.

The chain links TRBV6-5 to TRBJ2-7, with D possibly matching TRBD2 (5 bases). The germline V gene has CDR1 MNHEY and CDR2 SVGAGI. V lost 4 bases, J lost 4 bases, and 11 bases lay in between. This CDR3 contains 13 residues. The CDR3 DNA reads as TGTGCCAGCAGTTCTATCCGGGGTTACGAGCAGTACTTC. Its translation: CASSSIRGYEQYF.

The J gene is TRBJ1-3, the V gene TRBV7-8, with a possible D match to TRBD1 (6 bases). Trimming pared 5 bases from V and 2 bases from J, leaving 13 bases between. This CDR3 has 15 amino acids. CDR1 SGHVS and CDR2 FQNEAQ come from the germline V gene. This CDR3 reads CASSVTGTTGNTIYF. For the CDR3, the DNA is TGTGCCAGCAGCGTCACCGGGACAACTGGAAACACCATATATTTT.

This chain joins TRBV19 and TRBJ1-5; D is ambiguous. Trimming took 2 bases from V and 7 from J, leaving 9 bases between them. The germline V gene encodes CDR1 LNHDA and CDR2 SQIVND (reference sequence). The CDR3 is 13 amino acids. The CDR3 sequence is CASSIRLEQPQHF. In DNA form, the CDR3 reads TGTGCCAGTAGTATAAGGCTAGAACAGCCCCAGCATTTT.

The J gene is TRBJ1-2, the V gene TRBV5-6; 7 positions agree with TRBD1. Germline V gene sequence: CDR1 SGHDT, CDR2 YYEEEE. There are 15 residues in the CDR3. V lost 4 bases to trimming and J lost 2 bases; unmatched junction nucleotides: 8. The CDR3 nucleotides read TGTGCCAGCAGCCTAGACAGGGCTGACAACTATGGCTACACCTTC. Translated: CASSLDRADNYGYTF.

The genes are TRBV29-1 and TRBJ1-2; D is ambiguous. V lost 6 bases, J lost 5 bases, and 19 bases lay in between. The CDR3 has 14 amino acids. Germline V gives CDR1 SQVTM, CDR2 ANQGSEA. The CDR3 sequence: CSVLGEGVGYGYTF. The CDR3 DNA is TGCAGCGTGCTTGGGGAGGGTGTTGGATATGGCTACACCTTC. Full variable domain (outside the CDR3, taken from reference TRBV29-1 and TRBJ1-2): SAVISQKPSRDICQRGTSLTIQCQVDSQVTMMFWYRQQPGQSLTLIATANQGSEATYESGFVIDKFPISRPNLTFSTLTVSNMSPEDSSIYLCSVLGEGVGYGYTFGSGTRLTVV.

This clone appeared a single time. The CDR3 protein is CAWGGQGWTEAFF. Here the CDR3 DNA reads TGTGCCTGGGGGGGACAGGGGTGGACTGAAGCTTTCTTT. The chain recombines TRBV30 with TRBJ1-1; 10 bases match TRBD1. The CDR3 runs to 13 residues. Germline V CDR1 and CDR2: GTSNPN, SVGIG (reference sequence). The V segment lost 5 bases and the J segment 5 bases; nucleotides outside the gene matches: 5.

This clone was recorded a few times. J is TRBJ1-6 and V is TRBV4-2; TRBD1 matches 7 bases. The length of the CDR3 is 15 residues. V was clipped by 4 bases and J by 10 bases; unmatched bases: 10. Germline V gene sequence: CDR1 LGHNA, CDR2 YNFKEQ. This CDR3 reads CASSRDLRQGSPLHF. The CDR3 region has the DNA TGTGCCAGCAGCCGCGACTTACGACAGGGATCACCCCTCCACTTT.

This clone turned up a few times. The chain recombines TRBV13 with TRBJ2-7; tentatively, D is TRBD1 (5 bases). Germline V gene lookup returns CDR1 PRHDT and CDR2 FYEKMQ (reference sequence). This CDR3 has 14 amino acids. V shed 3 bases and J shed 1 base, with 10 bases lying between them. The CDR3 loop reads CASSFRGRSYEQYF. For the CDR3, the DNA is TGTGCCAGCAGCTTTAGGGGTAGGTCCTACGAGCAGTACTTC.

The chain employs TRBV28 and TRBJ1-2, with D perhaps TRBD1 (5 bases). V dropped 3 bases and J dropped 3 bases, with 11 bases sitting between them. Per the germline V gene, CDR1 is MDHEN and CDR2 is SYDVKM. The CDR3 extends over 14 amino acids. The CDR3 region is CASSFIGDDYGYTF. CDR3 nucleotide sequence: TGTGCCAGCAGTTTTATAGGGGATGACTATGGCTACACCTTC.

J is TRBJ2-7 and V is TRBV27; D possibly corresponds to TRBD2 (5 bases). The CDR3 is made up of 16 amino acids. The V gene's germline CDR1 is MNHEY and CDR2 SMNVEV (reference sequence). Trimming pared 0 bases from V and 0 bases from J, leaving 12 bases between. The CDR3 coding sequence is TGTGCCAGCAGTTTATCGTTGCGGGCGACCTCCTACGAGCAGTACTTC. Translated, it gives CASSLSLRATSYEQYF.

The V and J genes are TRBV2 and TRBJ1-5; D is undetermined. Germline lookup yields CDR1 SNHLY and CDR2 FYNNEI. The CDR3 spans 12 residues. V was cut by 7 bases and J by 0 bases, with 4 bases left in between. The DNA for the CDR3 is TGTGCCAGCAAGCATAGCAATCAGCCCCAGCATTTT. As protein: CASKHSNQPQHF.

The V call is TRBV4-2, the J call TRBJ2-1, with 15 bases fitting TRBD2. The junction had 9 bases not matched to a gene; V was cut back by 3 bases and J by 9 bases. CDR3 size: 17 residues. Germline CDR1 is LGHNA and CDR2 is YNFKEQ. In DNA form, the CDR3 reads TGTGCCAGCAGCCAGGGACTAGCGGGGGGTCTCGCGGGTGAGCAGTTCTTC. Amino acids: CASSQGLAGGLAGEQFF.

This sequence joins TRBV29-1 and TRBJ2-5; no firm D call. With the DNA end fitting TRBJ2-7 better, the J assignment may be wrong. This CDR3 spans 13 amino acids. Germline V gene lookup returns CDR1 SQVTM and CDR2 ANQGSEA. The CDR3 DNA is TGCAGCGTTGAAAGCCCGATTACCTACGAGCAGTACTTC. This gives the protein CSVESPITYEQYF.

This clone was seen only once. CDR3 coding DNA: TGTGCCAGCGGTTCAGGCGGCCGGAGGGGAGAGCAGTACTTC. Translated, it gives CASGSGGRRGEQYF. The rearrangement joins TRBV6-5 to TRBJ2-7; D is possibly TRBD2 (6 bases). Germline V CDR1 and CDR2: MNHEY, SVGAGI. V was shortened by 8 bases and J by 7 bases, with 21 bases between the two germline ends. CDR3 size: 14 residues.

The chain has TRBV10-3 and TRBJ2-5; a weak D match, TRBD2 (6 bases). The germline V gene encodes CDR1 ENHRY and CDR2 SYGVKD. Trimming took 0 bases from V and 9 from J, leaving 14 bases between them. The CDR3 covers 14 residues. The CDR3 sequence: CAISESGGLGAQYF. Written as DNA, the CDR3 is TGTGCCATCAGTGAGTCGGGGGGTCTAGGGGCCCAGTACTTC.

The chain combines TRBV5-1 with TRBJ2-1; 9 nucleotides match TRBD2. The CDR3 is 16 residues long. Germline V gene lookup returns CDR1 SGHRS and CDR2 YFSETQ. V gave up 3 bases and J gave up 7 bases; unmatched junction bases: 11. CDR3 nucleotides: TGCGCCAGCAGCTACCTGACTAGCGGAAGTGGGAATGAGCAGTTCTTC. Translated: CASSYLTSGSGNEQFF.

CDR3 coding DNA: TGTGCCAGCAGCGCGCCAACAGGGGCCACTGAAGCTTTCTTT. It translates to CASSAPTGATEAFF. V usage is TRBV9 and J usage is TRBJ1-1; 7 nucleotides match TRBD1. The germline V gene has CDR1 SGDLS and CDR2 YYNGEE. This CDR3 has 14 amino acids. With 3 bases clipped from V and 4 bases from J, the junction kept 6 bases outside the gene matches.

The rearrangement links TRBV28 to TRBJ2-7; 8 bases match TRBD1. The germline CDR1 and CDR2 sequences are MDHEN and SYDVKM. The CDR3 sequence is 11 residues long. Trimming cost V 6 bases and J 13 bases; bases outside gene matches: 8. CDR3 nucleotides: TGTGCCAGCAGCTCCGACAGGGGTCTCTACTTC. Protein: CASSSDRGLYF.

V is TRBV5-1 and J is TRBJ2-3; weak D call: TRBD1 (6 bases). Germline V CDR1 and CDR2: SGHRS, YFSETQ. Trimming removed 6 bases at V and 3 bases at J, with 11 bases between. The CDR3 runs to 13 residues. In nucleotides, the CDR3 is TGCGCCAGCAAGGGGGTCCGAACAGATACGCAGTATTTT. This sequence encodes CASKGVRTDTQYF.

The V and J genes are TRBV4-1 and TRBJ2-3; 10 nucleotides agree with TRBD1. CDR1 and CDR2 from the germline V gene are MGHRA and YSYEKL. J was trimmed by 7 bases and V by 2 bases; bases with no gene match: 9. CDR3 size: 16 residues. The CDR3 DNA sequence: TGCGCCAGCAGCCAAACGGACAGGGGGGATAGGAATACGCAGTATTTT. Its protein product is CASSQTDRGDRNTQYF.

This clone was counted a single time. The CDR3 DNA reads as TGTGCCAGCAGGGACAGGGGGATTTCCTACGAGCAGTACTTC. Protein product: CASRDRGISYEQYF. The chain links TRBV6-1 to TRBJ2-7; 10 bases line up with TRBD1. CDR1 and CDR2 from the germline V gene are MNHNS and SASEGT. CDR3 length: 14 residues. J was trimmed by 1 base and V by 6 bases; bases with no gene match: 3.

This sequence joins TRBV28 and TRBJ2-5, with a possible D match to TRBD1 (5 bases). V gave up 5 bases and J gave up 6 bases, with 16 bases separating them. This CDR3 is 14 amino acids long. The germline gives CDR1 MDHEN, CDR2 SYDVKM. The CDR3, as DNA: TGTGCCAGCAGTGGGGCTTCTTTAGGCAAGACCCAGTACTTC. Translation: CASSGASLGKTQYF.